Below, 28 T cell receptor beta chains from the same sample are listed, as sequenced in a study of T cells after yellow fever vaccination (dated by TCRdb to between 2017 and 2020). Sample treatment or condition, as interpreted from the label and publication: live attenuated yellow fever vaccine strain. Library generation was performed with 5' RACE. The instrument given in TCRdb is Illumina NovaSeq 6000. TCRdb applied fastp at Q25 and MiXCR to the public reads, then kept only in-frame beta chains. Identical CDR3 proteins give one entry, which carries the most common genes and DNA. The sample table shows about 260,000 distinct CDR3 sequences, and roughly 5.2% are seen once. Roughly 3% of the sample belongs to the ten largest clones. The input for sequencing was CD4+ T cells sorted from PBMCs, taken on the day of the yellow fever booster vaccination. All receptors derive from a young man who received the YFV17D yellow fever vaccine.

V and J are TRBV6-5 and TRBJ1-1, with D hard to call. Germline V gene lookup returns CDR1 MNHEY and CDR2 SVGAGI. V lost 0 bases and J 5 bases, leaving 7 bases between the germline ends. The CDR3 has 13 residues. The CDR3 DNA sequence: TGTGCCAGCAGTTACTCTGTTGGTACTGAAGCTTTCTTT. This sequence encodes CASSYSVGTEAFF.

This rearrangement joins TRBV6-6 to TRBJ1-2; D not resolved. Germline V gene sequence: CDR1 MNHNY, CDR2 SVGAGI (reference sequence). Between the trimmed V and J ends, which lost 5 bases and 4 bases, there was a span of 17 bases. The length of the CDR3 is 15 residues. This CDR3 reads CASSPAVLISYGYTF. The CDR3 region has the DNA TGTGCCAGCAGTCCCGCGGTGCTCATTAGCTATGGCTACACCTTC.

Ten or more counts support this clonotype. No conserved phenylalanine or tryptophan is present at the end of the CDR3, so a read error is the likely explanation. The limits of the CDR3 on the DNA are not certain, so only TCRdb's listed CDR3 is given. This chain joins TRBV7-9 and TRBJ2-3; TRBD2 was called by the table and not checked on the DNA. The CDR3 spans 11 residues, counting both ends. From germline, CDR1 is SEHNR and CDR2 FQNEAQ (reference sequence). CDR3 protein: CASSKRTRGVR.

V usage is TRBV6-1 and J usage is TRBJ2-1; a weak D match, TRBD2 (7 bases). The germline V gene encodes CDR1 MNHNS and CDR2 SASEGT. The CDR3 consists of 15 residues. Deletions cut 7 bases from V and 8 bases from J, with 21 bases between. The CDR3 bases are TGTGCCAGCACCCGACAGGCTAGCGGTAGGGATGAGCAGTTCTTC. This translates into CASTRQASGRDEQFF.

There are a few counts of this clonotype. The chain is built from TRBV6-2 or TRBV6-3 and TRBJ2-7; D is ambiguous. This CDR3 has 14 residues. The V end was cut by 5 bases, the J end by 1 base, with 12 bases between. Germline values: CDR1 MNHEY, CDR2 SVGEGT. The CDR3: CASSKILQSYEQYF. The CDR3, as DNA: TGTGCCAGCAGTAAGATCTTACAGTCCTACGAGCAGTACTTC.

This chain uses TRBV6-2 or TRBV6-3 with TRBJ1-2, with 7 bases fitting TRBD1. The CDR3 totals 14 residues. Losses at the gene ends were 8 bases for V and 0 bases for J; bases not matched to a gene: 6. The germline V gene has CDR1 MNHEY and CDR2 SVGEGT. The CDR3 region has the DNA TGTGCCAGCCGCCGAGGGACAGCTAACTATGGCTACACCTTC. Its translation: CASRRGTANYGYTF.

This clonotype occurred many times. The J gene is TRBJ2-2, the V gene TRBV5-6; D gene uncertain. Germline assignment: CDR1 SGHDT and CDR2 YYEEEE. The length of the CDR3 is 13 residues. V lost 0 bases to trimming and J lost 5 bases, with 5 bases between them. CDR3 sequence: CASSLVDTGELFF. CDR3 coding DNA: TGTGCCAGCAGCTTGGTGGATACCGGGGAGCTGTTTTTT.

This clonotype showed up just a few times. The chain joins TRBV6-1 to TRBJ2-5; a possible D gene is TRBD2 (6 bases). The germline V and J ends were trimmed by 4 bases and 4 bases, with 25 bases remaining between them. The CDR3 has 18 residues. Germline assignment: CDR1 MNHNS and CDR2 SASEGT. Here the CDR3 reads CASSVIPTVLARSETQYF. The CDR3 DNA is TGTGCCAGCAGTGTCATCCCGACGGTGCTAGCGAGATCAGAGACCCAGTACTTC.

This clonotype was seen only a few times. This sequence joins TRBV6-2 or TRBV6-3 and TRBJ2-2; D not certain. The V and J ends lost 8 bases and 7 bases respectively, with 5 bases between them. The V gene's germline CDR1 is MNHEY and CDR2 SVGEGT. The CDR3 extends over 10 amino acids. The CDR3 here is CASGNGELFF. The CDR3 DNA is TGTGCCAGCGGCAACGGGGAGCTGTTTTTT.

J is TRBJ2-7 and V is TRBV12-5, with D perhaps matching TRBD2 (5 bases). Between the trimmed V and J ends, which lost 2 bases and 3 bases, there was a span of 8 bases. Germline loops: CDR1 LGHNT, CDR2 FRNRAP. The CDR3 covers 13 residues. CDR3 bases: TGTGCTAGTGGTTTGCCCGGGATCTACGAGCAGTACTTC. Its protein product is CASGLPGIYEQYF.

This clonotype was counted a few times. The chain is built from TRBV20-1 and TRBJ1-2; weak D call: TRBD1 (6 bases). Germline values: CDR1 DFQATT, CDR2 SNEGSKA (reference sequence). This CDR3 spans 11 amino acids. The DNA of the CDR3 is TGCGCACTTCGGACAGAAGGGGGCTACACCTTC. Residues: CALRTEGGYTF.

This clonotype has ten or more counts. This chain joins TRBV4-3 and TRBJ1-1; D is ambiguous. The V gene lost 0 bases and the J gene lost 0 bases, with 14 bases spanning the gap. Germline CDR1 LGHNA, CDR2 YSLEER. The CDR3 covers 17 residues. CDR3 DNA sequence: TGCGCCAGCAGCCAAGATCGCACGGGAGACTTGAACACTGAAGCTTTCTTT. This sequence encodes CASSQDRTGDLNTEAFF.

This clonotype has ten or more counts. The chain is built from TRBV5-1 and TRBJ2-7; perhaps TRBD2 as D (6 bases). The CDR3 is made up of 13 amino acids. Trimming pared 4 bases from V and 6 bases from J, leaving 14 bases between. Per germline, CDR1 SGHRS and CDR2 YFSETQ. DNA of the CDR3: TGCGCCAGCAGCCCGGGACCCGGGGGCGAGCAGTACTTC. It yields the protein CASSPGPGGEQYF.

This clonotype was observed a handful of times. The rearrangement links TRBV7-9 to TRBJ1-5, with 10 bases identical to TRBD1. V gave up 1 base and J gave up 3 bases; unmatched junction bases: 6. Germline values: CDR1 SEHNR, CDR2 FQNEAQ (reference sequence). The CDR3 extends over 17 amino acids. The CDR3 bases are TGTGCCAGCAGCTTAGGACAGGGGGCGCATCCCAATCAGCCCCAGCATTTT. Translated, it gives CASSLGQGAHPNQPQHF. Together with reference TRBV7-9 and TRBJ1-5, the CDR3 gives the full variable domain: DTGVSQNPRHKITKRGQNVTFRCDPISEHNRLYWYRQTLGQGPEFLTYFQNEAQLEKSRLLSDRFSAERPKGSFSTLEIQRTEQGDSAMYLCASSLGQGAHPNQPQHFGDGTRLSIL.

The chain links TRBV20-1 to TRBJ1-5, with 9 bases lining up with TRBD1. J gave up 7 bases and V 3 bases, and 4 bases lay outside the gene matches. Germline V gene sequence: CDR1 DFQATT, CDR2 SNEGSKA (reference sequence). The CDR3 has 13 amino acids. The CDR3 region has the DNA TGCAGTGCTAGGGGACAGGGCTGGCAGCCCCAGCATTTT. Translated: CSARGQGWQPQHF.

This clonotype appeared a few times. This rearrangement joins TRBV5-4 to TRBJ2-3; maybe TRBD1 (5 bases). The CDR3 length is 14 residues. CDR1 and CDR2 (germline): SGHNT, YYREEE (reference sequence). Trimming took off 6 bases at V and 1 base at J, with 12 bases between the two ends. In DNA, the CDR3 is TGTGCCAGCAAAAAAGCGACAGGCACAGATACGCAGTATTTT. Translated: CASKKATGTDTQYF. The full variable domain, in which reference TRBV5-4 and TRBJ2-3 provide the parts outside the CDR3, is ETGVTQSPTHLIKTRGQQVTLRCSSQSGHNTVSWYQQALGQGPQFIFQYYREEENGRGNFPPRFSGLQFPNYSSELNVNALELDDSALYLCASKKATGTDTQYFGPGTRLTVL.

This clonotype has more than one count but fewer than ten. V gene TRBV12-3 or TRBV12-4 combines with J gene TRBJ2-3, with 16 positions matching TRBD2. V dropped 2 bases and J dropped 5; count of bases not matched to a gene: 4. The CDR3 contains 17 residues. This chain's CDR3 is CASSLLGLAGGRDTQYF. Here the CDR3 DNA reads TGTGCCAGCAGTTTACTGGGACTAGCGGGGGGGCGAGATACGCAGTATTTT.

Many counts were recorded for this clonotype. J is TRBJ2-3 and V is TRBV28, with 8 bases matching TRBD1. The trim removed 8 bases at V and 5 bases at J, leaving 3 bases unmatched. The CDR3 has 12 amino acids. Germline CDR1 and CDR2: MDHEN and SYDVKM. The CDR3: CASQGAGDTQYF. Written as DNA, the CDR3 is TGTGCCAGCCAGGGGGCGGGAGATACGCAGTATTTT.

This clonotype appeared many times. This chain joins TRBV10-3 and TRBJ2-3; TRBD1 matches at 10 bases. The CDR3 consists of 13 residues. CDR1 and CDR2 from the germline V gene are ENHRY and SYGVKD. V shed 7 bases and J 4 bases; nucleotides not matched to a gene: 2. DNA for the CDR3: TGTGCCATCACGGGACAGGGGTCAGATACGCAGTATTTT. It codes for CAITGQGSDTQYF.

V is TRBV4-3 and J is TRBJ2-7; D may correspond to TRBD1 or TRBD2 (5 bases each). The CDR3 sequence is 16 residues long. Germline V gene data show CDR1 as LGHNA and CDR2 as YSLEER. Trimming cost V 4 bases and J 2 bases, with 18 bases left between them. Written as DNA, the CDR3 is TGCGCCAGCAGCCGGGATGGGGGAGTTCCCCCCTACGAGCAGTACTTC. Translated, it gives CASSRDGGVPPYEQYF.

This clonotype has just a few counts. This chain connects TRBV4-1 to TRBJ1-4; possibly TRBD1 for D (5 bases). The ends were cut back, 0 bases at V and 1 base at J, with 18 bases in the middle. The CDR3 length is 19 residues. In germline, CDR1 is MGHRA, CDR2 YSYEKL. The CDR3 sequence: CASSQDLAGILVTNEKLFF. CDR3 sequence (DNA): TGCGCCAGCAGCCAAGATCTGGCAGGGATCTTGGTAACTAATGAAAAACTGTTTTTT.

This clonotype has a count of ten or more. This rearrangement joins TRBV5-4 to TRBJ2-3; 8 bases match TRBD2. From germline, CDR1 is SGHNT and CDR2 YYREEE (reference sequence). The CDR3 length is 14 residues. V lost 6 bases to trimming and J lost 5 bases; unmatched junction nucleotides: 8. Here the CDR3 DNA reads TGTGCCAGCAAACGGGGGGGCGGCGGAGATACGCAGTATTTT. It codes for CASKRGGGGDTQYF.

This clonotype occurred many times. This CDR3 reads CASNGGHINQPQHF. The CDR3 nucleotides are TGTGCCAGCAACGGGGGCCATATAAACCAGCCCCAGCATTTT. The V gene is TRBV6-2 or TRBV6-3, the J gene TRBJ1-5, with a weak D call TRBD1 (6 bases). Trimming took 7 bases from V and 7 from J, leaving 17 bases between them. CDR3 length equals 14 residues. The germline V gene has CDR1 MNHEY and CDR2 SVGEGT.

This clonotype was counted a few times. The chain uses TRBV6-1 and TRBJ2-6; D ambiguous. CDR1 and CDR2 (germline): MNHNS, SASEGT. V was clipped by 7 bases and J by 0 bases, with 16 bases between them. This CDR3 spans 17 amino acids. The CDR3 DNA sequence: TGTGCCAGCACCTTCCCTTCGGGTTACTCTGGGGCCAACGTCCTGACTTTC. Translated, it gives CASTFPSGYSGANVLTF.

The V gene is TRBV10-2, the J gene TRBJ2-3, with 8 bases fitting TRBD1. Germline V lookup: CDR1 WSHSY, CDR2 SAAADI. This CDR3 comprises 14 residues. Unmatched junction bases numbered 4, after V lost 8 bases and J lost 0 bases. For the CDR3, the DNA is TGCGCCAGCCTAGGGACAGGCAGCACAGATACGCAGTATTTT. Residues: CASLGTGSTDTQYF.

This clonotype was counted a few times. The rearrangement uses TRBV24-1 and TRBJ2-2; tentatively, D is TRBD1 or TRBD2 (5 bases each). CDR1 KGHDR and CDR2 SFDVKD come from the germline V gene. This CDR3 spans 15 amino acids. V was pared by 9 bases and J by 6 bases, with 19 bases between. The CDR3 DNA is TGTGCCACCGAGGGCGGATTGGGGACCTCCGGGGAGCTGTTTTTT. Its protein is CATEGGLGTSGELFF.

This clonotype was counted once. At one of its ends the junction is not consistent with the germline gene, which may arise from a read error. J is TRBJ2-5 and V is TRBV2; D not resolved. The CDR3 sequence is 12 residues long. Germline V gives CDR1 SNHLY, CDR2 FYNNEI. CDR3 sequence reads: CASRADQETLYF. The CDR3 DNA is TGTGCCAGCAGGGCGGATCAGGAGACCCTGTACTTC. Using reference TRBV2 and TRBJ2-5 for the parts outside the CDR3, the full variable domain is EPEVTQTPSHQVTQMGQEVILRCVPISNHLYFYWYRQILGQKVEFLVSFYNNEISEKSEIFDDQFSVERPDGSNFTLKIRSTKLEDSAMYFCASRADQETLYFGPGTRLLVL.

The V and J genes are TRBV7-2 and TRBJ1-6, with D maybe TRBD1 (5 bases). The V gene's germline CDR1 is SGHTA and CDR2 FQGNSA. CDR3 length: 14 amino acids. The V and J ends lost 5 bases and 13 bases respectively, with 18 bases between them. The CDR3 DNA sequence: TGTGCCAGCAGCCCCCAGGGCCCGACACTTCCCCTCCACTTT. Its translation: CASSPQGPTLPLHF.